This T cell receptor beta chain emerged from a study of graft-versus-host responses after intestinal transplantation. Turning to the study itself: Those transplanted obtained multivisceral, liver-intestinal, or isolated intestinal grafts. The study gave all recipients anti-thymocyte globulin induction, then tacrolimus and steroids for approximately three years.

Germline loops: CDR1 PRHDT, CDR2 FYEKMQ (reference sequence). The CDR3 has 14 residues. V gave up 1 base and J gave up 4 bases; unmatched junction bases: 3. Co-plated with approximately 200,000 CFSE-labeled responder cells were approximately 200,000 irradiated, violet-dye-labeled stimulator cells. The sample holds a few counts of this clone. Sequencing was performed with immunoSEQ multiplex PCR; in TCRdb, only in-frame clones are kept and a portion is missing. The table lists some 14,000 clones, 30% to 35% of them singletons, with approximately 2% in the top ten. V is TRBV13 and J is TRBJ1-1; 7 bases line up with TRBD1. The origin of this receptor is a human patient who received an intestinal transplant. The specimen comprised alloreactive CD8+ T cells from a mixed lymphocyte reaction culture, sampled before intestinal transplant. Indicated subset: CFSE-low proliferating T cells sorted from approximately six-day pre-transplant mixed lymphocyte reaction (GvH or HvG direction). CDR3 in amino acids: CASSLEQGSTEAFF. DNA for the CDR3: TGTGCCAGCAGCTTAGAACAGGGGAGCACTGAAGCTTTCTTT.